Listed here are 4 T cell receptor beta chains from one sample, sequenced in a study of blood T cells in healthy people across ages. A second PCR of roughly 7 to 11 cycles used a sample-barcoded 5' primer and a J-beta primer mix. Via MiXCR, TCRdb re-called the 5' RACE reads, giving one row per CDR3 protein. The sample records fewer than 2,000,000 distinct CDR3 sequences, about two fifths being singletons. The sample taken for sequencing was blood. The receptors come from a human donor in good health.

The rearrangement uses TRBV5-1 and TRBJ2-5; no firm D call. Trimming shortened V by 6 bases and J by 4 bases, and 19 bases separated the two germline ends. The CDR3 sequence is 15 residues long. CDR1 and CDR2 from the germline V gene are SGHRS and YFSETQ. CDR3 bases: TGCGCCAGCACCAAGCTAGGGCAGCTACCAGAGACCCAGTACTTC. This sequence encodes CASTKLGQLPETQYF. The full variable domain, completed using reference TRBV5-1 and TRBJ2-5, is KAGVTQTPRYLIKTRGQQVTLSCSPISGHRSVSWYQQTPGQGLQFLFEYFSETQRNKGNFPGRFSGRQFSNSRSEMNVSTLELGDSALYLCASTKLGQLPETQYFGPGTRLLVL.

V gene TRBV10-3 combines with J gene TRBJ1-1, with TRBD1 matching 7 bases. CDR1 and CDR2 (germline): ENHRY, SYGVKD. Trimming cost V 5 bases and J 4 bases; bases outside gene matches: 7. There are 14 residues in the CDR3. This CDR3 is CAISSTGIGTEAFF. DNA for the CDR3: TGTGCCATCAGTTCGACAGGGATCGGCACTGAAGCTTTCTTT.

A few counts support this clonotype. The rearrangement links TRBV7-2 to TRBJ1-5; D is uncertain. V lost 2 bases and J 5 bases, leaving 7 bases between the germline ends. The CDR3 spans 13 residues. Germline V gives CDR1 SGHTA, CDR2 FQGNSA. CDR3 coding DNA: TGTGCCAGCAGCTTAAGGCCCCATCAGCCCCAGCATTTT. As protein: CASSLRPHQPQHF.

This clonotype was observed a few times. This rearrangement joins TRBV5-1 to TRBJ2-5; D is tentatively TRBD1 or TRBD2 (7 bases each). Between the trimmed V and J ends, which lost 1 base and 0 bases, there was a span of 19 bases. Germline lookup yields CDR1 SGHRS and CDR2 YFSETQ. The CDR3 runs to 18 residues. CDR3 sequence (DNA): TGCGCCAGCAGCTTGACAGGGGAGGGACTTCCTTACCAAGAGACCCAGTACTTC. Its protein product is CASSLTGEGLPYQETQYF.